Reported below is one T cell receptor (beta chain). The sample comes from a study of blood T cell repertoires in COVID-19. Original processing methods: For nucleated cells, counts were estimated from reference gene primer amplification. Generated by immunoSEQ multiplex PCR, the TCRdb table keeps only in-frame clones and is missing some. Clone size and V and J calls were adopted from that table, with D and trimming inferred from the DNA. The repertoire holds 100,000 to 150,000 clones, with about 91% as singletons. Germline loops: CDR1 MNHEY, CDR2 SMNVEV (reference sequence). V was trimmed by 5 bases and J by 0 bases, leaving 19 bases between them. This CDR3 spans 17 amino acids.

Sequenced input: peripheral blood. The genes are TRBV27 and TRBJ1-2; D may be TRBD1 (6 bases). The receptor's source is a man aged 50-60 years with acute or convalescent COVID-19. The CDR3, as DNA: TGTGCCAGCAGTCCCCTCATTCGTAGGGGGACTAACTATGGCTACACCTTC. Its translation: CASSPLIRRGTNYGYTF.